The 15 T cell receptor beta chains presented below share a single source sample, sequenced in a study of shared clonotypes between healthy human individuals. CD45RO-negative, CCR7-positively selected cells formed the naive CD8 fraction, excluding terminally differentiated effector memory CD45RA+ cells. TCRdb keeps only in-frame clones here, not all; method: immunoSEQ multiplex PCR. The table lists millions of clones, 90% to 95% of them singletons. The specimen sequenced was naive CD8+ T cells from PBMCs. Receptors originate from a man younger than 35 in good health. Some clones in this sample may be carry-over from other donors' samples.

The rearrangement joins TRBV7-9 to TRBJ2-1; perhaps TRBD1 as D (6 bases). CDR1 SEHNR and CDR2 FQNEAQ come from the germline V gene (reference sequence). The CDR3 is 14 amino acids. Trimming took off 5 bases at V and 4 bases at J, with 12 bases between the two ends. CDR3 amino acids: CASSHWTEYNEQFF. DNA of the CDR3: TGTGCCAGCAGCCACTGGACAGAATACAATGAGCAGTTCTTC.

This chain uses TRBV7-9 with TRBJ1-2, with D unclear. V lost 0 bases and J lost 4, with 12 bases in between. Looked up from germline, CDR1 is SEHNR and CDR2 is FQNEAQ (reference sequence). This CDR3 contains 15 residues. The CDR3 protein is CASSLALGGSYGYTF. The CDR3 coding sequence is TGTGCCAGCAGCTTAGCCCTTGGCGGCTCCTATGGCTACACCTTC.

This chain's CDR3 is CAWLPGTGAYEQYF. The CDR3 DNA follows: TGTGCCTGGCTGCCCGGTACAGGGGCCTACGAGCAGTACTTC. The chain joins TRBV30 to TRBJ2-7; TRBD1 agrees at 7 bases. Germline V CDR1 and CDR2: GTSNPN, SVGIG (reference sequence). Germline trimming cut 5 bases from V and 2 bases from J; bases unmatched to any gene: 9. This CDR3 has 14 residues.

The chain recombines TRBV27 with TRBJ2-3; D may be TRBD1 (6 bases). The CDR3 length is 16 residues. Per germline, CDR1 MNHEY and CDR2 SMNVEV (reference sequence). With 6 bases removed from V and 0 bases from J, the gap between germline ends came to 16 bases. CDR3 residues: CASRTLGHPSTDTQYF. The CDR3 nucleotides are TGTGCCAGCAGGACCCTGGGACACCCTAGCACAGATACGCAGTATTTT.

On this clone: Other DNA sequences in the sample encode the same CDR3. The chain recombines TRBV9 with TRBJ2-1; 11 nucleotides match TRBD2. The trim removed 3 bases at V and 4 bases at J, leaving 3 bases unmatched. The germline CDR1 and CDR2 sequences are SGDLS and YYNGEE. CDR3 length equals 15 residues. The CDR3: CASSGGLADYNEQFF. DNA of the CDR3: TGTGCCAGCAGCGGGGGACTAGCGGATTACAATGAGCAGTTCTTC.

The genes are TRBV20-1 and TRBJ1-2; D remains ambiguous. Trimming left V 5 bases short and J 14 bases short, with 15 bases between. The CDR3 consists of 10 residues. Per germline, CDR1 DFQATT and CDR2 SNEGSKA (reference sequence). CDR3 loop: CSARYGLGTF. The CDR3 DNA sequence: TGCAGTGCTCGATACGGGCTAGGTACCTTC.

DNA of the CDR3: TGTGCCAGCGGGTATGGGAAACTCGACGAGCAGTACTTC. Its protein is CASGYGKLDEQYF. J is TRBJ2-7 and V is TRBV6-5; D not certain. The CDR3 contains 13 residues. Germline CDR1 MNHEY, CDR2 SVGAGI. Trimming took off 8 bases at V and 5 bases at J, with 16 bases between the two ends.

For this clone: Other DNA sequences in the sample encode the same CDR3. The chain employs TRBV7-9 and TRBJ1-2; D unclear. This CDR3 has 11 residues. The V end was cut by 5 bases, the J end by 6 bases, with 7 bases between. Germline CDR1 reads SEHNR; CDR2 reads FQNEAQ (reference sequence). The CDR3 DNA reads TGTGCCAGCAGCCTAGACGATGGCTACACCTTC. This codes for CASSLDDGYTF. Looking up the rest from reference TRBV7-9 and TRBJ1-2 gives the full variable domain: DTGVSQNPRHKITKRGQNVTFRCDPISEHNRLYWYRQTLGQGPEFLTYFQNEAQLEKSRLLSDRFSAERPKGSFSTLEIQRTEQGDSAMYLCASSLDDGYTFGSGTRLTVV.

For this clone: Other DNA sequences in this sample translate to the same CDR3. V is TRBV11-2 and J is TRBJ2-7, with 7 bases matching TRBD1. Trimming removed 1 base from V and 2 bases from J; junction bases left unmatched: 2. The CDR3 is 14 amino acids. The germline gives CDR1 SGHAT, CDR2 FQNNGV. The CDR3 here is CASSLGDSTYEQYF. Written as DNA, the CDR3 is TGTGCCAGCAGCTTAGGGGACAGCACCTACGAGCAGTACTTC.

The V call is TRBV28, the J call TRBJ1-5, with no clear D. V lost 6 bases and J lost 0, with 9 bases in between. This CDR3 spans 14 amino acids. The germline gives CDR1 MDHEN, CDR2 SYDVKM. For the CDR3, the DNA is TGTGCCAGCAGACAACATCTTAGCAATCAGCCCCAGCATTTT. Residues: CASRQHLSNQPQHF.

CDR3 in DNA: TGTGCCAGCAGCTTCGGCCGGGTGGGCACCGGGGAGCTGTTTTTT. Translating gives CASSFGRVGTGELFF. The genes are TRBV5-4 and TRBJ2-2; D not resolved. Deletions cut 2 bases from V and 4 bases from J, with 12 bases between. The CDR3 is made up of 15 amino acids. Germline CDR1 is SGHNT and CDR2 is YYREEE (reference sequence).

V usage is TRBV7-9 and J usage is TRBJ2-7; TRBD2 aligns across 10 bases. Germline-derived CDR1 and CDR2 are SEHNR and FQNEAQ (reference sequence). V lost 4 bases, J lost 7 bases, and 16 bases stayed unmatched. This CDR3 has 17 residues. The CDR3 here is CASSSFLGGAGGQEQYF. The CDR3 DNA is TGTGCCAGCAGCTCCTTCCTCGGTGGAGCGGGAGGGCAGGAGCAGTACTTC.

The chain has TRBV7-2 and TRBJ2-7, with 9 bases fitting TRBD1. Trimming cost V 4 bases and J 4 bases; bases outside gene matches: 5. Germline V CDR1 and CDR2: SGHTA, FQGNSA. This CDR3 has 14 amino acids. CDR3 amino acids: CASSSGTGIYEQYF. The CDR3 DNA follows: TGTGCCAGCAGCTCCGGGACAGGGATTTACGAGCAGTACTTC.

This chain connects TRBV9 to TRBJ2-3; 10 positions match TRBD2. Germline CDR1 reads SGDLS; CDR2 reads YYNGEE. CDR3 length equals 15 residues. The ends lost 2 bases at V and 2 bases at J; junction bases unmatched: 2. CDR3 DNA sequence: TGTGCCAGCAGCGTTACTAGCGGGGTCACAGATACGCAGTATTTT. It translates to CASSVTSGVTDTQYF. Supplemented by reference TRBV9 and TRBJ2-3, the full variable domain reads DSGVTQTPKHLITATGQRVTLRCSPRSGDLSVYWYQQSLDQGLQFLIQYYNGEERAKGNILERFSAQQFPDLHSELNLSSLELGDSALYFCASSVTSGVTDTQYFGPGTRLTVL.

This rearrangement joins TRBV4-2 to TRBJ2-5; 8 bases match TRBD2. The CDR3 is made up of 15 amino acids. J was trimmed by 6 bases and V by 3 bases; bases with no gene match: 9. Germline V gene data show CDR1 as LGHNA and CDR2 as YNFKEQ. CDR3 loop: CASSQESGSRKTQYF. CDR3 bases: TGTGCCAGCAGCCAGGAGAGCGGGAGCAGGAAGACCCAGTACTTC.